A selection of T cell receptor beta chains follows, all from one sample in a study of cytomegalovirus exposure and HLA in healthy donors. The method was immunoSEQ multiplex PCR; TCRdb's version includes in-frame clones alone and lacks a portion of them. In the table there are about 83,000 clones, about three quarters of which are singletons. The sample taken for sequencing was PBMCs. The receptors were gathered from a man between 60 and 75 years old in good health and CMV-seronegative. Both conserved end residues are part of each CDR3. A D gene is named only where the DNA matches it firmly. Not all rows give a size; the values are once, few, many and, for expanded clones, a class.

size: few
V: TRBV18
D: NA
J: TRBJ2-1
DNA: TGTGCCAGCTCACCATCGGGGATGGAAGTTCCTTACAATGAGCAGTTCTTC
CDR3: CASSPSGMEVPYNEQFF

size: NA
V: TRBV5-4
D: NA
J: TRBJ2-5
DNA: TGTGCCAGCAGCGTCGGGGCCCGGGGGGAGACCCAGTACTTC
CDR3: CASSVGARGETQYF

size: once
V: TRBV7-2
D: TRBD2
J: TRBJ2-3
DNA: TGTGCCAGCACCAGCGGGGGGCCAGGAGATACGCAGTATTTT
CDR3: CASTSGGPGDTQYF

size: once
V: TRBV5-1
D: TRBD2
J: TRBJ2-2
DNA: TGCGCCAGCAGCCCCCTCCCGGGCGGGAGGGCCGGCGACGGGGAGCTGTTTTTT
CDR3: CASSPLPGGRAGDGELFF

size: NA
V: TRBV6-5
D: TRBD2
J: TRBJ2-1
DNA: TGTGCCAGCAGGGCGGGGGGCCACTCCTACAATGAGCAGTTCTTC
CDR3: CASRAGGHSYNEQFF

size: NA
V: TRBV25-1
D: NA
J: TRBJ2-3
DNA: TGTGCCAGCAGTGAATTTGGCAGGGGCACAGATACGCAGTATTTT
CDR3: CASSEFGRGTDTQYF

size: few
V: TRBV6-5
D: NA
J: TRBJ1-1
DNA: TGTGCCAGTTCCCAGGGGTCGAACACTGAAGCTTTCTTT
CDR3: CASSQGSNTEAFF

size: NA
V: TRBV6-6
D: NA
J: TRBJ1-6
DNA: TGTGCCAGCAGTTACGTAGGTCAGGGATTGAGCCCCCTCCACTTT
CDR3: CASSYVGQGLSPLHF

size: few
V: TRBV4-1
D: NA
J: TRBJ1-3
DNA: TGCGCCAGCAGCCAAGTGGGCGATGGAAACACCATATATTTT
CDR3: CASSQVGDGNTIYF

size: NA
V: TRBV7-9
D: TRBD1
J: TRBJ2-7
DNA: TGTGCCAGCAGCTTAGGGCAGGGGGCGACCTACGAGCAGTACTTC
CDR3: CASSLGQGATYEQYF

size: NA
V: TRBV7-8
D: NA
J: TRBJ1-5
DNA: TGTGCGACAGGTTATAGCAATCAGCCCCAGCATTTT
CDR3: CATGYSNQPQHF

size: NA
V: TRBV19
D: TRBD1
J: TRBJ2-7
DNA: TGTGCCAGTAGTTTCGGACAGGGGGCGCTGGGCGAGCAGTACTTC
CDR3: CASSFGQGALGEQYF

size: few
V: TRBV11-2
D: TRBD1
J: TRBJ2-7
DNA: TGTGCCAGCGGAGATTATACAGGGGACGAGCAGTACTTC
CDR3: CASGDYTGDEQYF

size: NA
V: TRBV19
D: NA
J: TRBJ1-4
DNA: TGTGCCAGTAGTATCCCCAGGGGTACAAATGAAAAACTGTTTTTT
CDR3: CASSIPRGTNEKLFF

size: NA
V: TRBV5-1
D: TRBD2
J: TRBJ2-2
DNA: TGCGCCAGCAGCCGGCCGGGACTATCATTAGGTACCGGGGAGCTGTTTTTT
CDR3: CASSRPGLSLGTGELFF

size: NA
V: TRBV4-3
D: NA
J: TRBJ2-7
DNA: TGCGCCAGCAGCCAAGATGTACAGGTGGGCGAGCAGTACTTC
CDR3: CASSQDVQVGEQYF

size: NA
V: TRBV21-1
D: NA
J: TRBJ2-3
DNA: TGTGCCAGCAGCAAACTTAGCACAGATACGCAGTATTTT
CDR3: CASSKLSTDTQYF

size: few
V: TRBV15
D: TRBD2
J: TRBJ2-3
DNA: TGTGCCACCAGCAGAGATAAACTAGCGGGAGGGGGAGATACGCAGTATTTT
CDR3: CATSRDKLAGGGDTQYF

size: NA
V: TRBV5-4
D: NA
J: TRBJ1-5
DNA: TGTGCCAGCAGCCCCCAGCCGAGGGAGCCCCAGCATTTT
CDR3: CASSPQPREPQHF

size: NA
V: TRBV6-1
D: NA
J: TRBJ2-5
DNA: TGTGCCAGCAGTGAAGGACCGGTAACTAAAGAGACCCAGTACTTC
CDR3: CASSEGPVTKETQYF

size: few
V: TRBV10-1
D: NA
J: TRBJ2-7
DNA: TGCGCCAGCAGTGAGTCGGGAGCGGGCGGCTACGAGCAGTACTTC
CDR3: CASSESGAGGYEQYF

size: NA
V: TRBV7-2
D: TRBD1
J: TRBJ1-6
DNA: TGTGCCAGCAGCGCCATTTTGGGACAGGGCTATTCACCCCTCCACTTT
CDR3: CASSAILGQGYSPLHF

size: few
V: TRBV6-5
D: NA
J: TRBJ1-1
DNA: TGTGCCAGCAGTTACTCGATGGTGGTGGAGGAAGCTTTCTTT
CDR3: CASSYSMVVEEAFF

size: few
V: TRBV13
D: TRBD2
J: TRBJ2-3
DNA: TGTGCCAGCAGCTTAAGAGCGGGGGAATACACAGATACGCAGTATTTT
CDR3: CASSLRAGEYTDTQYF

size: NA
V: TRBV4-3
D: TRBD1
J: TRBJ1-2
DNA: TGCGCCAGCAGCCGGGGGACAGGGGAGTATGGCTACACCTTC
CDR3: CASSRGTGEYGYTF

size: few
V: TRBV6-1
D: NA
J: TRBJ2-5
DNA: TGTGCCAGCAGCAAACAAAGCCAAGAGACCCAGTACTTC
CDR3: CASSKQSQETQYF

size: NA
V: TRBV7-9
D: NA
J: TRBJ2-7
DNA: TGTGCCAGCAGCTCCCGAGACAGGTACTACGAGCAGTACTTC
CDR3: CASSSRDRYYEQYF

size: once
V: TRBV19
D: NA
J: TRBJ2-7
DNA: TGTGCCAGTAACGCGCACGAGCAGTACTTC
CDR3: CASNAHEQYF

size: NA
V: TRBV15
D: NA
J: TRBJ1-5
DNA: TGTGCCACCAGCAGAGATCGGGGAAGGGTTGATCAGCCCCAGCATTTT
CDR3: CATSRDRGRVDQPQHF

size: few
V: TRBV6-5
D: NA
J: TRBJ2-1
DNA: TGTGCCAGCAGCCCTAGCTCCTACAATGAGCAGTTCTTC
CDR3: CASSPSSYNEQFF

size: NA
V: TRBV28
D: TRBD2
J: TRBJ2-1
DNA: TGTGCCAGCAGTACCTTAGCGGGCGAGAATGAGCAGTTCTTC
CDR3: CASSTLAGENEQFF

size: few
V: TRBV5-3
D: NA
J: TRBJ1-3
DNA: TGTGCCAGAAGCGTGGCTACAGGGAGTGGAAACACCATATATTTT
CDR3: CARSVATGSGNTIYF

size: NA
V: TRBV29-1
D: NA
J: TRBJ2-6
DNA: TGCAGCGTTGTTATAGCGCTCTCTGGGGCCAACGTCCTGACTTTC
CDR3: CSVVIALSGANVLTF

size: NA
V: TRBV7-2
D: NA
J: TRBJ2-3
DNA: TGTGCCAGCAGCTTGGGGACAATCATACCCACAGATACGCAGTATTTT
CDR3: CASSLGTIIPTDTQYF

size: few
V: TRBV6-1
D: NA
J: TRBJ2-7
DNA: TGTGCCAGCAGGCCAGGGGACCTCTCCTACGAGCAGTACTTC
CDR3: CASRPGDLSYEQYF

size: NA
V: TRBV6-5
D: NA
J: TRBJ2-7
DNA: TGTGCCAGCAGCCCGGGAAGCGGGTGGGGGGAGCAGTACTTC
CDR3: CASSPGSGWGEQYF

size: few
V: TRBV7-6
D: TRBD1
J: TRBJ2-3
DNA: TGTGCCACCGAAAGAAGGCCAGGGGGCTTGGATACGCAGTATTTT
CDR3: CATERRPGGLDTQYF

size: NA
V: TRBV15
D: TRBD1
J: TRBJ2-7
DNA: TGTGCCACCAGCAGAGATATAGCGACAGGGGGCTACGAGCAGTACTTC
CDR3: CATSRDIATGGYEQYF

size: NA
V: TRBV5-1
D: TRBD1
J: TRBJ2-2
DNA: TGCGCCAGCAGCTTCCCGGGACAGGGGACCGGGGAGCTGTTTTTT
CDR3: CASSFPGQGTGELFF

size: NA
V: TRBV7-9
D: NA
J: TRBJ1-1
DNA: TGTGCCAGCAGCTCAGACGGTGGGAGCACTGAAGCTTTCTTT
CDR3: CASSSDGGSTEAFF

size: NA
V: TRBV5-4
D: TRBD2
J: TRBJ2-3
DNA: TGTGCCAGCAGCCCTGGGGGGGACGGCGGCGCAGATACGCAGTATTTT
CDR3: CASSPGGDGGADTQYF

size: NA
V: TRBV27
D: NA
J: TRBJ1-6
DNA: TGTGCCAGCAGTTTATACACCCTATGGGGGCAGGTGGATAATTCACCCCTCCACTTT
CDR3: CASSLYTLWGQVDNSPLHF

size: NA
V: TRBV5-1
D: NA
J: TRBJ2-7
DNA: TGCGCCAGCAGCGGTTTTAGCTCCTACGAGCAGTACTTC
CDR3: CASSGFSSYEQYF

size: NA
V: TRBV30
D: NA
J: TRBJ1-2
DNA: TGTGCCCAAGAGCCAGGCACTGGGTATGGCTACACCTTC
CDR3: CAQEPGTGYGYTF

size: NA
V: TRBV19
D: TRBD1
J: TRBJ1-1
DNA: TGTGCCAGCCTCGGACAGGCCAACACTGAAGCTTTCTTT
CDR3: CASLGQANTEAFF

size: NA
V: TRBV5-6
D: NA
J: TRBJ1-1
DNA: TGTGCCAGCAGCTATCTCGGGACATTTGAAGTGCCTATGAACACTGAAGCTTTCTTT
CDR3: CASSYLGTFEVPMNTEAFF

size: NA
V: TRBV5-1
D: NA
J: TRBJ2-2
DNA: TGCGCCAGCAGCCCCACGGCAATCAGCGGTGAGCTGTTTTTT
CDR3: CASSPTAISGELFF

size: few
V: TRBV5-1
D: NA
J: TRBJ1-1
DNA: TGCGCCAGCAGCCCTACAGCGAACACTGAAGCTTTCTTT
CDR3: CASSPTANTEAFF

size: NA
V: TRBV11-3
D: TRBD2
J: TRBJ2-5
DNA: TGTGCCTCGTCAGCGGGAGGGTCGGGAAAGACCCAGTACTTC
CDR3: CASSAGGSGKTQYF

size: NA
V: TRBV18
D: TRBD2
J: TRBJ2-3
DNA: TGTGCCAGCTCATCCTCGGGGGGGACAGATACGCAGTATTTT
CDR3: CASSSSGGTDTQYF

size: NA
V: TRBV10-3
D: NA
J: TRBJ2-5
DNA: TGTGCCATCAGTGTCGGGGAGACCCAGTACTTC
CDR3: CAISVGETQYF

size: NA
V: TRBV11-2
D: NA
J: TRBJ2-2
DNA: TGTGCCAGCAGCACCTCCAGGACAGATTCCGGGGAGCTGTTTTTT
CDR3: CASSTSRTDSGELFF

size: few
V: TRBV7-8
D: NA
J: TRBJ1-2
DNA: TGTGCCAGCAGCTTAGCGGGGGGGCAGTATGGCTACACCTTC
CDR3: CASSLAGGQYGYTF

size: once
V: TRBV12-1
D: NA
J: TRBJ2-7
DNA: TGTGCCAGCATTGGACTTCCCCTTTACGAGCAGTACTTC
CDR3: CASIGLPLYEQYF